The T cell receptor beta chain described here comes from a study of T-cell memory formation after mild COVID-19. Study-wide points: A balance of CD4 and CD8 characterized clones contracting day 15 to 85, whereas later expanders leaned CD4+.

After 5'RACE with constant-segment primers, TCR alpha and TCR beta cDNA libraries carrying sample barcodes and UMIs were obtained. TCRdb reprocessed the 5' RACE reads with MiXCR, giving one entry per CDR3 protein. The sample yields 580,000 or so distinct CDR3 sequences, 17% seen once. The sample holds a few counts of this clonotype. Antigen specificity is unknown. The V gene's germline CDR1 is DFQATT and CDR2 SNEGSKA (reference sequence). V lost 5 bases and J lost 2; bases outside the gene matches: 4. The CDR3 covers 14 residues. What was sequenced was PBMCs or a T cell subset sorted from them (not recorded which). This sequence joins TRBV20-1 and TRBJ2-7; 12 bases match TRBD2. The origin of this receptor is an adult woman who had mild COVID-19 (a few samples of this study predate the infection). Cell type and time point are not known. CDR3 coding DNA: TGCAGTGCTGGACGGACTAGCGGGACCTACGAGCAGTACTTC. Its translation is CSAGRTSGTYEQYF.